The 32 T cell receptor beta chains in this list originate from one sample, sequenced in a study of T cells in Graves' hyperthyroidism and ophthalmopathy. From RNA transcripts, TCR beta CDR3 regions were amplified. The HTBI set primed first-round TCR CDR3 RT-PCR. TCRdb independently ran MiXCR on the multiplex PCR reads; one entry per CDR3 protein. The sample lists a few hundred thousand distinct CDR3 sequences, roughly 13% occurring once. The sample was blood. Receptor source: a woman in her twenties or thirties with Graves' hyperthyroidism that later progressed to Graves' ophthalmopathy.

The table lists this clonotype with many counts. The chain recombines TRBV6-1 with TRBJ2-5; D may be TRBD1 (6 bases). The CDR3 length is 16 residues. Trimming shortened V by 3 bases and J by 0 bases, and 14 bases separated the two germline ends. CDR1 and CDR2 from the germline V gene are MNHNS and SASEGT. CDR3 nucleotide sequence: TGTGCCAGCAGTGACCCGACAGGAACATACCAAGAGACCCAGTACTTC. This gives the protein CASSDPTGTYQETQYF.

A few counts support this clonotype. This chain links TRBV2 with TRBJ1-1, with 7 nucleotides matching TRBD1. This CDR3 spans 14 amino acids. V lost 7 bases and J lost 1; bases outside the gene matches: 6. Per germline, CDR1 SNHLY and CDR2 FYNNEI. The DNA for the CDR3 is TGTGCCAGCAAACCCGGACAGGCGAACACTGAAGCTTTCTTT. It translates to CASKPGQANTEAFF. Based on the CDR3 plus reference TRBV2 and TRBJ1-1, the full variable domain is EPEVTQTPSHQVTQMGQEVILRCVPISNHLYFYWYRQILGQKVEFLVSFYNNEISEKSEIFDDQFSVERPDGSNFTLKIRSTKLEDSAMYFCASKPGQANTEAFFGQGTRLTVV.

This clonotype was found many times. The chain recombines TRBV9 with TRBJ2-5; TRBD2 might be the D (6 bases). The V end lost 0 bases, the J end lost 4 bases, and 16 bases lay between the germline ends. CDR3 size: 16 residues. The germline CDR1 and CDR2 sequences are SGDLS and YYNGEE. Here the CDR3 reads CASSVDGAGRGETQYF. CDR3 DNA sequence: TGTGCCAGCAGCGTAGACGGGGCGGGAAGGGGAGAGACCCAGTACTTC. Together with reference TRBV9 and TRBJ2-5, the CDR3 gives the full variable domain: DSGVTQTPKHLITATGQRVTLRCSPRSGDLSVYWYQQSLDQGLQFLIQYYNGEERAKGNILERFSAQQFPDLHSELNLSSLELGDSALYFCASSVDGAGRGETQYFGPGTRLLVL.

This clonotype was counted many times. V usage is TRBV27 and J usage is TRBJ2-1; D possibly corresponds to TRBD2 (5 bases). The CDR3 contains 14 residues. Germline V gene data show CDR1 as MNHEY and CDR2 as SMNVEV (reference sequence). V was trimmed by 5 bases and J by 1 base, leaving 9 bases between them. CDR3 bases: TGTGCCAGCAGTGAGAGAGGGTCCTACAATGAGCAGTTCTTC. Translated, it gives CASSERGSYNEQFF.

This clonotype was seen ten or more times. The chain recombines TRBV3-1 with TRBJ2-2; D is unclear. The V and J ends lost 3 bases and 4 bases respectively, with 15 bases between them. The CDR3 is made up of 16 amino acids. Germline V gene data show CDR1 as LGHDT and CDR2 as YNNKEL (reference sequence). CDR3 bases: TGTGCCAGCAGCCATCTCCGCAGATTTTTCACCGGGGAGCTGTTTTTT. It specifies CASSHLRRFFTGELFF. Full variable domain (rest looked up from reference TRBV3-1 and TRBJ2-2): DTAVSQTPKYLVTQMGNDKSIKCEQNLGHDTMYWYKQDSKKFLKIMFSYNNKELIINETVPNRFSPKSPDKAHLNLHINSLELGDSAVYFCASSHLRRFFTGELFFGEGSRLTVL.

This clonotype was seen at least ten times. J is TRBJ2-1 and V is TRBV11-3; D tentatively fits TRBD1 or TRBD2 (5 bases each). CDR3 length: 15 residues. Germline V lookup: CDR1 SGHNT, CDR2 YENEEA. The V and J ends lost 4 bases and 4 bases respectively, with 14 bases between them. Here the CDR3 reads CASSSSRDRYNEQFF. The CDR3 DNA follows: TGTGCCAGCAGCTCCTCCCGGGACCGATACAATGAGCAGTTCTTC.

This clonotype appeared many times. The CDR3 nucleotides read TGTGCCAGCAGCGTAGATCCTAGCAACTACAATGAGCAGTTCTTC. As protein: CASSVDPSNYNEQFF. V gene TRBV9 combines with J gene TRBJ2-1; D is possibly TRBD2 (5 bases). CDR1 SGDLS and CDR2 YYNGEE come from the germline V gene. This CDR3 has 15 amino acids. V lost 0 bases, J lost 3 bases, and 10 bases lay in between.

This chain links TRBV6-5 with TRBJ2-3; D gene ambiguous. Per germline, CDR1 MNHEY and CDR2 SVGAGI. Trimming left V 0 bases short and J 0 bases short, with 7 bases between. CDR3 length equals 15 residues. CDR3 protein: CASSYSKRSTDTQYF. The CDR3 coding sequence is TGTGCCAGCAGTTACTCGAAACGGAGCACAGATACGCAGTATTTT.

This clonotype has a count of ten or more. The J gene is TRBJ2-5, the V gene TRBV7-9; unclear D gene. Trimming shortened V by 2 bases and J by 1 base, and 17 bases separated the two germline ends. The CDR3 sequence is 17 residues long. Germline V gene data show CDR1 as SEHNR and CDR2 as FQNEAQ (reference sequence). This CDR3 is CASSLSETREPQETQYF. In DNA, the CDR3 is TGTGCCAGCAGCTTATCTGAGACAAGGGAACCCCAAGAGACCCAGTACTTC.

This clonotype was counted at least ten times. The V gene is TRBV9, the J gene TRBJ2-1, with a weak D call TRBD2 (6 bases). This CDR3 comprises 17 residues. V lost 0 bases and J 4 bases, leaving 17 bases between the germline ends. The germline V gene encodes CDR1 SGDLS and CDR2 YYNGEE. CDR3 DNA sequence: TGTGCCAGCAGCGTAGAAGGGTCTGGAGGGCCTTACAATGAGCAGTTCTTC. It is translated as CASSVEGSGGPYNEQFF.

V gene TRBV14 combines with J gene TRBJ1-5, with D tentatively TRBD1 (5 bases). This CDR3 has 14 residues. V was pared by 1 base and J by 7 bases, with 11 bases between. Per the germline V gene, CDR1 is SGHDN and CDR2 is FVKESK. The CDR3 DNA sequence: TGTGCCAGCAGCCAAGGGGGGGTCGGACAGCCCCAGCATTTT. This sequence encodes CASSQGGVGQPQHF.

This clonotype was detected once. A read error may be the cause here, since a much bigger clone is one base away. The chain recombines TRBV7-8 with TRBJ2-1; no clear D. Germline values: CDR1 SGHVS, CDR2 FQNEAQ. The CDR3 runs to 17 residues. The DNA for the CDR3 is TGTGCCAGCAGCTTAGTCGGCGGCACCAACTCCTACAATGAGCAGATCTTC. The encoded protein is CASSLVGGTNSYNEQIF.

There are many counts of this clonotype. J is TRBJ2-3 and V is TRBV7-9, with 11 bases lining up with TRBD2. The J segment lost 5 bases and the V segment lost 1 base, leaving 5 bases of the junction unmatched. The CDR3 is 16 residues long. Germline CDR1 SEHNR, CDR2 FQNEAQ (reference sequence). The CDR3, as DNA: TGTGCCAGCAGCTTAGTACTAGCGGGAGTAGGAGATACGCAGTATTTT. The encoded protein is CASSLVLAGVGDTQYF.

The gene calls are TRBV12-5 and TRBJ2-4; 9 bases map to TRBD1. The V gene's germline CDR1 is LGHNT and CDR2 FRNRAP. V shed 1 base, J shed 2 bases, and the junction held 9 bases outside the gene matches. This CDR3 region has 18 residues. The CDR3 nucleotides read TGTGCTAGTGGTTTGGGGGCTGGGACAGGGAATACCAAAAACATTCAGTACTTC. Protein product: CASGLGAGTGNTKNIQYF.

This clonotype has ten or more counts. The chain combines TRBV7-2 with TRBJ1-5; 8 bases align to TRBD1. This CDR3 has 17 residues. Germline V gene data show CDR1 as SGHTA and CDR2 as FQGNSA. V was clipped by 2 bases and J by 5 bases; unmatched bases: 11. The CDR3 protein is CASSLKSGQGHDQPQHF. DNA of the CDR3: TGTGCCAGCAGCTTAAAATCTGGACAGGGACATGATCAGCCCCAGCATTTT.

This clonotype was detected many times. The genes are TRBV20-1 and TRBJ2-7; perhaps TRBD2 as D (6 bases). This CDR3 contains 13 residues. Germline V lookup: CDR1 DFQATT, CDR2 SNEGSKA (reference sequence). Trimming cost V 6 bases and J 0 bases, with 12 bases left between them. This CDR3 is CSAPPAGSYEQYF. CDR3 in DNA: TGCAGTGCCCCCCCAGCGGGCTCCTACGAGCAGTACTTC.

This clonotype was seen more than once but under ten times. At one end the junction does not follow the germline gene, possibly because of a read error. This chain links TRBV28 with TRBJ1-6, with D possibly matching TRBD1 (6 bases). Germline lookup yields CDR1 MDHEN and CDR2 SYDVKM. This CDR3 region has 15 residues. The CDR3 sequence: CASSKGRGAASPLHF. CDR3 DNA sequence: TGCGCCAGCAGTAAGGGACGGGGGGCAGCGTCACCCCTCCACTTT.

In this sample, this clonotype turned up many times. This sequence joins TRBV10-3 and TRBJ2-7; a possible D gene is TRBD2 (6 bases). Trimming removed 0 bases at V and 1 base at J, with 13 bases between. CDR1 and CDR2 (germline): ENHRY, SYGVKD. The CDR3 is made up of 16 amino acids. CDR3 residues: CAISESTGESSYEQYF. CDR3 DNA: TGTGCCATCAGTGAGTCGACGGGGGAGTCATCCTACGAGCAGTACTTC.

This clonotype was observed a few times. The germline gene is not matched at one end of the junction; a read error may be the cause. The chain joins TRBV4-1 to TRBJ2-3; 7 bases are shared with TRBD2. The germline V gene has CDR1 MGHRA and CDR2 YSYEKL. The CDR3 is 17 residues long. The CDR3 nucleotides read TGCGCTAGCAGCCAAGAGTGGTCGGAGGCGGGAGCAGATACGCAGTATTTT. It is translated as CASSQEWSEAGADTQYF.

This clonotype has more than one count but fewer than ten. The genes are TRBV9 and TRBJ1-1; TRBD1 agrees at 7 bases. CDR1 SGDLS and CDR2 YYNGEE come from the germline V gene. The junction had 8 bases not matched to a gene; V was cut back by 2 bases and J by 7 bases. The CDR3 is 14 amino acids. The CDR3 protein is CASSVQGGGNEAFF. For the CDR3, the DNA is TGTGCCAGCAGCGTGCAGGGGGGAGGGAATGAAGCTTTCTTT.

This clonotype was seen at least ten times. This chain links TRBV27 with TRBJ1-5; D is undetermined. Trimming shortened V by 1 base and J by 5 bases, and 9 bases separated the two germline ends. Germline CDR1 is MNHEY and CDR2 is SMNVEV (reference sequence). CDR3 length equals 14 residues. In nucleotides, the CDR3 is TGTGCCAGCAGTTTATTCGGAAGGGATCAGCCCCAGCATTTT. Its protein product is CASSLFGRDQPQHF.

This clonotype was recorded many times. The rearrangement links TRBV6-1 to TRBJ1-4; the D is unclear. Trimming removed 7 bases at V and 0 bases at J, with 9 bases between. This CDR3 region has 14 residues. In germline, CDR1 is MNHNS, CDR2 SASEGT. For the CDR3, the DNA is TGTGCCAGCACCCACTTCGCAACTAATGAAAAACTGTTTTTT. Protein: CASTHFATNEKLFF.

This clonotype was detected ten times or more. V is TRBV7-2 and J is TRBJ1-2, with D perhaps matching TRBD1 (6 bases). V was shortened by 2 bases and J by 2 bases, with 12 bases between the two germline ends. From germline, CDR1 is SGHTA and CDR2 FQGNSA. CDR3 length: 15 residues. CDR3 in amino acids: CASSLIVGQNYGYTF. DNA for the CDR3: TGTGCCAGCAGCTTAATCGTTGGACAGAACTATGGCTACACCTTC.

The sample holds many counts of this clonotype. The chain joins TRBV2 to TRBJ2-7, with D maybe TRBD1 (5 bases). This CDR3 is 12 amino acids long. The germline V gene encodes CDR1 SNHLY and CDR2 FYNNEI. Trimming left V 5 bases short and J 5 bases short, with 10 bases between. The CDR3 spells CASSITGNEQYF. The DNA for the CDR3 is TGTGCCAGCAGTATTACAGGTAACGAGCAGTACTTC.

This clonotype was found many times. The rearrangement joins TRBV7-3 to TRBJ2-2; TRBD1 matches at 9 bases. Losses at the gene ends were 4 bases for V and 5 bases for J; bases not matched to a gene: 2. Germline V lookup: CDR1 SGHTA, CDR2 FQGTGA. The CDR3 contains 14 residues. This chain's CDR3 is CASSSGQGTGELFF. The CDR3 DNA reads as TGTGCCAGCAGCTCAGGACAGGGGACCGGGGAGCTGTTTTTT.

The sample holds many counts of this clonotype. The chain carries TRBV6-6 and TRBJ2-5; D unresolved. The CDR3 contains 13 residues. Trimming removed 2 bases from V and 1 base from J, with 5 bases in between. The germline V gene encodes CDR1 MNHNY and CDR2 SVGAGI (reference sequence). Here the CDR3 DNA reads TGTGCCAGCAGTTACCAGCCCCAAGAGACCCAGTACTTC. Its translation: CASSYQPQETQYF.

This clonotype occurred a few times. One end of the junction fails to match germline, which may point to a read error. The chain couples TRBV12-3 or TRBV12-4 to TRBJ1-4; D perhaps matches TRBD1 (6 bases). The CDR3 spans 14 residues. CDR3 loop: CASSSPLTGENLFF. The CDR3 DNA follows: TGTGCCAGCAGTTCCCCCTTGACAGGTGAAAACCTGTTTTTT.

The CDR3 region has the DNA TGCAGTGCCGACGAGGGGGGGGTGGTGGGGAAGGATGAGCAGTTCTTC. Protein product: CSADEGGVVGKDEQFF. The chain recombines TRBV20-1 with TRBJ2-1; D possibly corresponds to TRBD2 (7 bases). Germline lookup yields CDR1 DFQATT and CDR2 SNEGSKA (reference sequence). V was trimmed by 6 bases and J by 8 bases, leaving 26 bases between them. The CDR3 consists of 16 residues.

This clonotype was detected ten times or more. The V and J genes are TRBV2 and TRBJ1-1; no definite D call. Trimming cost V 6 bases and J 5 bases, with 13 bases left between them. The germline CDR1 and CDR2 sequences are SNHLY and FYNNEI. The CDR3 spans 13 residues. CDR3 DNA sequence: TGTGCCAGCAGGGCTACAGAGGAGACTGAAGCTTTCTTT. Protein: CASRATEETEAFF. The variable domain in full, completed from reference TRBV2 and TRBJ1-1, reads EPEVTQTPSHQVTQMGQEVILRCVPISNHLYFYWYRQILGQKVEFLVSFYNNEISEKSEIFDDQFSVERPDGSNFTLKIRSTKLEDSAMYFCASRATEETEAFFGQGTRLTVV.

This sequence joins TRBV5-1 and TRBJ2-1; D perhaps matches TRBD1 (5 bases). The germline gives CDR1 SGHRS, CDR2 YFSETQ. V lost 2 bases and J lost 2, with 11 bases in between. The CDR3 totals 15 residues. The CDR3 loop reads CASSFSPDTYNEQFF. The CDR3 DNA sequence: TGCGCCAGCAGCTTTAGCCCGGACACCTACAATGAGCAGTTCTTC.

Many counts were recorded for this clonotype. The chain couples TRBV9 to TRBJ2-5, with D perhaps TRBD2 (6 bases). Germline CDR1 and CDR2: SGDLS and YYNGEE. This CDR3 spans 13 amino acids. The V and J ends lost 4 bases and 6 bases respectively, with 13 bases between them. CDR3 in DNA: TGTGCCAGCAGCCCCACAAGCGGGCAGACCCAGTACTTC. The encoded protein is CASSPTSGQTQYF.

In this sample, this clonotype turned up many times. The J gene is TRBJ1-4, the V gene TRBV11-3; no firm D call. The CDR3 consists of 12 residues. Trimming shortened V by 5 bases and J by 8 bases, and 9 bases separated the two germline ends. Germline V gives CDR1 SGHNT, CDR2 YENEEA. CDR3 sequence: CASSGDTEKLFF. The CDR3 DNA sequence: TGTGCCAGCAGCGGAGATACCGAAAAACTGTTTTTT.